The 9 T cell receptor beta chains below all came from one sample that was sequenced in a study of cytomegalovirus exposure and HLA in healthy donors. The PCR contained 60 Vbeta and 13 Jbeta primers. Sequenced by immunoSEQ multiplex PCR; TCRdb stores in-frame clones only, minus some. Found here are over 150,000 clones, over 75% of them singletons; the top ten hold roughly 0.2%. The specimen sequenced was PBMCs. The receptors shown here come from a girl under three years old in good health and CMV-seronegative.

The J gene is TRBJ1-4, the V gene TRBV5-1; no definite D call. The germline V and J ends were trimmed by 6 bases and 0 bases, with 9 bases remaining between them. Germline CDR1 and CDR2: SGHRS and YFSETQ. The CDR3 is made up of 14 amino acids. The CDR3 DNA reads TGCGCCAGCACCTTCTCTGCAACTAATGAAAAACTGTTTTTT. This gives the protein CASTFSATNEKLFF.

CDR3 nucleotide sequence: TGTGCCAGCAGCTTACGGGGGGGTAACGAGCAGTACTTC. Protein product: CASSLRGGNEQYF. The chain uses TRBV11-1 and TRBJ2-7; 8 bases fit TRBD2. V gave up 2 bases and J gave up 5 bases; unmatched junction bases: 2. CDR1 is SGHAT, CDR2 FQDESV, per germline (reference sequence). This CDR3 is built from 13 residues.

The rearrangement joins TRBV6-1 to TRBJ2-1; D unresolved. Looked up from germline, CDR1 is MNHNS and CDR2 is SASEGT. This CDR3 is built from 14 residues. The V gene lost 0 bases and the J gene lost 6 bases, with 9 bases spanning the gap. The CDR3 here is CASSEASRSNEQFF. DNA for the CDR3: TGTGCCAGCAGTGAAGCAAGTCGGAGCAATGAGCAGTTCTTC.

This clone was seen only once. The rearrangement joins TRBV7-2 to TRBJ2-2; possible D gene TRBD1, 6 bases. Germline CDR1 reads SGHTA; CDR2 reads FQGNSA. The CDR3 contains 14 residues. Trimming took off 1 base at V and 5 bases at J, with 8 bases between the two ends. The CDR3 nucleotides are TGTGCCAGCAGCTTAGGGACAGCAACCGGGGAGCTGTTTTTT. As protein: CASSLGTATGELFF.

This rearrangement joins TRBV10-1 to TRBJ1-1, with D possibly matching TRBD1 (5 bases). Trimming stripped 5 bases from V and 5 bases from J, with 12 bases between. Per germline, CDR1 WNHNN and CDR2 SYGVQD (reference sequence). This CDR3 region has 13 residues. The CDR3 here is CASSNPGRTEAFF. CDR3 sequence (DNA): TGCGCCAGCAGTAACCCAGGGCGTACTGAAGCTTTCTTT.

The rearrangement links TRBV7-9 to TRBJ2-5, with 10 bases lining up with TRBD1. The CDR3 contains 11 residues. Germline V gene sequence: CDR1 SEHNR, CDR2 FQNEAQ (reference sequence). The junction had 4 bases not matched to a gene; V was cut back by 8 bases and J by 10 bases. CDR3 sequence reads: CASGTGEGQYF. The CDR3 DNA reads TGTGCCAGCGGGACAGGGGAAGGCCAGTACTTC.

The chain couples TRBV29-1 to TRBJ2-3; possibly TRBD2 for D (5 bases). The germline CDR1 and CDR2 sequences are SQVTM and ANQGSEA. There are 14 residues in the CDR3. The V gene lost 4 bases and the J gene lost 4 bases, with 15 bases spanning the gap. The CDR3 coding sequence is TGCAGCGTTGCCCCCCAGTCGAGGGCAGATACGCAGTATTTT. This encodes CSVAPQSRADTQYF.

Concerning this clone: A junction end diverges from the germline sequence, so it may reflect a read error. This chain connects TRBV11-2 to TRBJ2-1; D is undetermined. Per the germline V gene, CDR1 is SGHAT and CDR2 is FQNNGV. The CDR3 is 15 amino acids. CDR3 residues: CASSLDRGSHNEQFF. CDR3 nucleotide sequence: TGTGCCAGCAGCTTAGATCGAGGCTCCCACAATGAGCAGTTCTTC.

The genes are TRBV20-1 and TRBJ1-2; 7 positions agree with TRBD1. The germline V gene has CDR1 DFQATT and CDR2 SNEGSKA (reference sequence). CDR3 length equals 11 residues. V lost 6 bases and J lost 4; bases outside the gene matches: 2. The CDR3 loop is CSAGTAYGYTF. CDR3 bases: TGCAGTGCCGGGACAGCCTATGGCTACACCTTC.